This passage covers 5 T cell receptor beta chains from one sample sequenced in a study of T cell clonality in common variable immunodeficiency. Their antigens remain unidentified. This table comes from immunoSEQ multiplex PCR, and its TCRdb copy is limited to in-frame clones, with some not included. The profile covers over 15,000 clones, none occurring a single time. Study observations and caveats: In common variable immunodeficiency, TCR beta chains reportedly carried fewer deletions and N-nucleotide insertions.

The specimen was peripheral blood mononuclear cells. These receptors originate from a human donor with common variable immunodeficiency.

There are many counts of this clone. Sequencing ends 3 residues short of the CDR3 end; the germline J gene provides the rest. This rearrangement joins TRBV7-9 to TRBJ2-7; TRBD2 matches 8 bases. Germline assignment: CDR1 SEHNR and CDR2 FQNEAQ (reference sequence). The V and J ends lost 5 bases and 3 bases, in that order; junction bases with no gene match: 6. CDR3 length equals 14 residues. The CDR3 sequence is CASSPSGSHYEQYF. The CDR3 bases that were read are TGTGCCAGCAGCCCGAGCGGGAGTCACTACGAG. Supplemented by reference TRBV7-9 and TRBJ2-7, the full variable domain reads DTGVSQNPRHKITKRGQNVTFRCDPISEHNRLYWYRQTLGQGPEFLTYFQNEAQLEKSRLLSDRFSAERPKGSFSTLEIQRTEQGDSAMYLCASSPSGSHYEQYFGPGTRLTVT.

This clone was counted a few times. The read ends 3 residues shy of where the CDR3 ends; the end is completed using the germline J gene. J is TRBJ1-4 and V is TRBV5-6; possible D gene TRBD1, 5 bases. Trimming shortened V by 2 bases and J by 2 bases, and 10 bases separated the two germline ends. This CDR3 region has 15 residues. CDR1 is SGHDT, CDR2 YYEEEE, per germline. CDR3 DNA, as far as it was read: TGTGCCAGCAGCTTCGGGGGTCCTACTAATGAAAAA. Translating gives CASSFGGPTNEK. The complete CDR3 reads CASSFGGPTNEKLFF. The whole variable domain, filled in from reference TRBV5-6 and TRBJ1-4, reads DAGVTQSPTHLIKTRGQQVTLRCSPKSGHDTVSWYQQALGQGPQFIFQYYEEEERQRGNFPDRFSGHQFPNYSSELNVNALLLGDSALYLCASSFGGPTNEKLFFGSGTQLSVL.

This clone was picked up many times. Read data end 3 residues before the CDR3 end; the end is taken from the germline J gene. The chain joins TRBV29-1 to TRBJ2-1, with 7 bases fitting TRBD2. V shed 4 bases and J 1 base; nucleotides not matched to a gene: 4. Germline loops: CDR1 SQVTM, CDR2 ANQGSEA. The CDR3 is 14 amino acids. The sequenced CDR3 bases are TGCAGCGTTGGGGTGGGGGGGTCCTACAATGAG. Encoded protein: CSVGVGGSYNE. The whole CDR3 region reads CSVGVGGSYNEQFF.

This clone has just a few counts. The CDR3 goes on 3 residues after the read ends, and that part is filled in from the germline J gene. The J gene is TRBJ2-3, the V gene TRBV20-1; 7 nucleotides line up with TRBD2. J lost 0 bases, V lost 5 bases, and 11 bases had no gene match. The V gene's germline CDR1 is DFQATT and CDR2 SNEGSKA (reference sequence). The CDR3 contains 16 residues. Partial CDR3 DNA: TGCAGTGCTTCCGGATTAGCGGGCACTAGCACAGATACG. Translation gives CSASGLAGTSTDT. The full CDR3 protein is CSASGLAGTSTDTQYF.

By its share, this clone is medium-sized. The read falls 3 residues short of the CDR3 end, and the missing part is taken from the germline J gene. The chain recombines TRBV12-3 or TRBV12-4 with TRBJ2-4; 8 nucleotides agree with TRBD2. This CDR3 region has 15 residues. The CDR3 spells CASSSLLAAAENQYF. The covered CDR3 bases are TGTGCCAGCAGTTCCTTACTAGCGGCAGCTGAAAAT.